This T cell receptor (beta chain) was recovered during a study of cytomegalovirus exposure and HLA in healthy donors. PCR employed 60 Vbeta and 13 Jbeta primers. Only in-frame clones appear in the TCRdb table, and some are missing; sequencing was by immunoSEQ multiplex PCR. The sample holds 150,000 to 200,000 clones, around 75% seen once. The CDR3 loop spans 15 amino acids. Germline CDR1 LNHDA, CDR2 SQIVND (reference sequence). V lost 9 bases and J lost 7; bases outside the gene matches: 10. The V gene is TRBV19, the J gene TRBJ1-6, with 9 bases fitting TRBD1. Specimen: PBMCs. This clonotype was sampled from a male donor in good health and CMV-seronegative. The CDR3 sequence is CASRDSDRGNSPLHF. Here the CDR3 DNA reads TGTGCCAGCCGAGACTCGGACAGGGGCAATTCACCCCTCCACTTT.